The sample holds a few counts of the clone carrying this T cell receptor (beta chain). Its antigen is unidentified. The data stem from a study of cytomegalovirus exposure and HLA in healthy donors. Study overall: A later analysis reported the approximately 120 validation repertoires used the same platform as the 550 to 800 first-cohort repertoires.

The CDR3 contains 14 residues. The V and J ends lost 8 bases and 3 bases respectively, with 17 bases between them. The germline gives CDR1 MNHEY, CDR2 SVGAGI. Findings of the study overall: Researchers counted around 170 TCR beta chains as cytomegalovirus-associated.

Generated by immunoSEQ multiplex PCR, the TCRdb table keeps only in-frame clones and is missing some. The sample lists over 250,000 clones, 80% to 90% occurring once. This rearrangement joins TRBV6-5 to TRBJ2-7; TRBD1 is a possible D gene (6 bases). The sequence derives from a woman younger than 35 in good health and CMV-seronegative. Sequenced: PBMCs. The CDR3 spells CASWARTGNYEQYF. The DNA for the CDR3 is TGTGCCAGCTGGGCGAGAACAGGGAACTACGAGCAGTACTTC.